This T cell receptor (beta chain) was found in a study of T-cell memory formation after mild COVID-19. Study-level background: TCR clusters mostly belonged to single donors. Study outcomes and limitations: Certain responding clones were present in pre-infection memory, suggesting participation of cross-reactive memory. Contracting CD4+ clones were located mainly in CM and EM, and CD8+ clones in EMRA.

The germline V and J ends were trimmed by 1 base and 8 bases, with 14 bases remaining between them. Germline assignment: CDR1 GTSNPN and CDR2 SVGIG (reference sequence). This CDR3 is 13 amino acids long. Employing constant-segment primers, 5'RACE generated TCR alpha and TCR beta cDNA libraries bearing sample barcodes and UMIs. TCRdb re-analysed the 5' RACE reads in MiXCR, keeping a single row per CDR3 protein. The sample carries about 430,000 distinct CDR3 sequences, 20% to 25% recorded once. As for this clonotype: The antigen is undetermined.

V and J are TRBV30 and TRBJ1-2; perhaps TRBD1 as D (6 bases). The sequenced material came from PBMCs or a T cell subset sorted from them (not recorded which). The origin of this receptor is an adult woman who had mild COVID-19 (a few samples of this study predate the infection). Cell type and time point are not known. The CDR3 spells CAWSGNEGVGYTF. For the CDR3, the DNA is TGTGCCTGGAGTGGGAACGAGGGGGTCGGCTACACCTTC.